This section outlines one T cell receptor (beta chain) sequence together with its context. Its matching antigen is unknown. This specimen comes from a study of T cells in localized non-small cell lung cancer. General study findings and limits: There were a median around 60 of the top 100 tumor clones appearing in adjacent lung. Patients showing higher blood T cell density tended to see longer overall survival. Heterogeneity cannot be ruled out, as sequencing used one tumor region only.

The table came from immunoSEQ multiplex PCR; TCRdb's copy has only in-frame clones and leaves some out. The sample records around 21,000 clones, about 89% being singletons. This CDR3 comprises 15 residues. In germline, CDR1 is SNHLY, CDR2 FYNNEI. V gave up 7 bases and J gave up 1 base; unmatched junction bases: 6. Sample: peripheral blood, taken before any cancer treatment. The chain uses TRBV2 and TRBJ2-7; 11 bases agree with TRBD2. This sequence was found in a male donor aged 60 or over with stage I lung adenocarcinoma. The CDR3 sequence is CASIILAGVSYEQYF. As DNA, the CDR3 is TGTGCCAGCATTATACTAGCGGGAGTATCCTACGAGCAGTACTTC.